This passage covers 18 T cell receptor beta chains from one sample sequenced in a study of blood T cell repertoires in COVID-19. Clones were read by immunoSEQ multiplex PCR, and TCRdb kept only the in-frame ones, dropping some. The sample lists about 38,000 clones, around 87% occurring once. Input material: peripheral blood. Every receptor here comes from a man aged 55-75 years with active or convalescent COVID-19.

The chain recombines TRBV25-1 with TRBJ2-7; D gene ambiguous. The germline V gene encodes CDR1 MGHDK and CDR2 SYGVNS. This CDR3 comprises 12 residues. Trimming removed 3 bases from V and 6 bases from J, with 9 bases in between. CDR3 bases: TGTGCCAGCAGTGAGGGCAGAACCGAGCAGTACTTC. Amino acid sequence: CASSEGRTEQYF.

The chain is built from TRBV10-3 and TRBJ2-7, with D unclear. The germline V gene has CDR1 ENHRY and CDR2 SYGVKD. The CDR3 contains 13 residues. Trimming removed 3 bases at V and 6 bases at J, with 12 bases between. The CDR3 spells CAISDYFPPEQYF. As DNA, the CDR3 is TGTGCCATCAGTGACTATTTCCCTCCCGAGCAGTACTTC.

This clone was recorded only once. The chain joins TRBV3-1 (or the pseudogene TRBV3-2) to TRBJ1-2; 10 nucleotides agree with TRBD1. V was pared by 9 bases and J by 8 bases, with 9 bases of the junction left unmatched. CDR3 length equals 13 residues. Germline assignment: CDR1 LGHDT and CDR2 YNNKEL (reference sequence). The CDR3 here is CARPRQGAGGYTF. CDR3 in DNA: TGTGCCAGGCCCAGACAGGGGGCGGGGGGCTACACCTTC.

The chain couples TRBV9 to TRBJ2-2; 7 nucleotides agree with TRBD1. Trimming cost V 1 base and J 1 base; bases outside gene matches: 1. The CDR3 runs 15 residues. Germline-derived CDR1 and CDR2 are SGDLS and YYNGEE. CDR3 sequence: CASSVRQGNTGELFF. The DNA for the CDR3 is TGTGCCAGCAGCGTAAGACAGGGGAACACCGGGGAGCTGTTTTTT. Complete variable domain (other parts from reference TRBV9 and TRBJ2-2): DSGVTQTPKHLITATGQRVTLRCSPRSGDLSVYWYQQSLDQGLQFLIQYYNGEERAKGNILERFSAQQFPDLHSELNLSSLELGDSALYFCASSVRQGNTGELFFGEGSRLTVL.

This chain connects TRBV28 to TRBJ2-3, with TRBD2 identical over 9 bases. The CDR3 loop spans 13 amino acids. The germline gives CDR1 MDHEN, CDR2 SYDVKM. Losses at the gene ends were 10 bases for V and 7 bases for J; bases not matched to a gene: 9. CDR3 in amino acids: CATGTSFLNTQYF. The DNA of the CDR3 is TGTGCCACAGGGACTAGCTTTCTGAATACGCAGTATTTT.

The chain combines TRBV24-1 with TRBJ2-2; 7 bases align to TRBD1. This CDR3 comprises 16 residues. V lost 2 bases and J lost 0; bases outside the gene matches: 2. Germline V gives CDR1 KGHDR, CDR2 SFDVKD. CDR3 region: CATSDWGTANTGELFF. The CDR3 nucleotides read TGTGCCACCAGTGATTGGGGGACAGCGAACACCGGGGAGCTGTTTTTT.

V gene TRBV4-2 combines with J gene TRBJ2-5, with D hard to call. Germline lookup yields CDR1 LGHNA and CDR2 YNFKEQ. The CDR3 totals 14 residues. The germline V and J ends were trimmed by 1 base and 3 bases, with 9 bases remaining between them. The CDR3 spells CASSQVGVKETQYF. The CDR3 DNA follows: TGTGCCAGCAGCCAAGTCGGTGTGAAAGAGACCCAGTACTTC.

The chain combines TRBV7-8 with TRBJ2-5; a weak D match, TRBD2 (6 bases). The CDR3 totals 11 residues. Germline-derived CDR1 and CDR2 are SGHVS and FQNEAQ. Trimming shortened V by 6 bases and J by 7 bases, and 9 bases separated the two germline ends. The CDR3 sequence is CASSFGGTQYF. CDR3 DNA sequence: TGTGCCAGCAGTTTCGGGGGGACCCAGTACTTC.

The V and J genes are TRBV11-1 and TRBJ2-3; 7 bases are shared with TRBD1. CDR1 and CDR2 (germline): SGHAT, FQDESV (reference sequence). The CDR3 runs to 15 residues. Trimming removed 5 bases from V and 1 base from J; junction bases left unmatched: 6. The CDR3 region has the DNA TGTGCCAGCAGCCAAGCCGGACAGGGCACAGATACGCAGTATTTT. This sequence encodes CASSQAGQGTDTQYF.

The V call is TRBV4-1, the J call TRBJ1-6; TRBD1 might be the D (6 bases). Trimming stripped 2 bases from V and 6 bases from J, with 14 bases between. The germline gives CDR1 MGHRA, CDR2 YSYEKL. CDR3 length: 16 residues. The CDR3 is CASSQNDRTVNSPLHF. CDR3 in DNA: TGCGCCAGCAGCCAAAACGACAGGACTGTTAATTCACCCCTCCACTTT.

V gene TRBV7-9 combines with J gene TRBJ1-1; D possibly corresponds to TRBD1 (6 bases). Trimming took off 3 bases at V and 4 bases at J, with 12 bases between the two ends. The CDR3 has 14 amino acids. Germline-derived CDR1 and CDR2 are SEHNR and FQNEAQ (reference sequence). CDR3 region: CASSLVGRGTEAFF. The CDR3 DNA reads TGTGCCAGCAGCTTGGTCGGCAGGGGCACTGAAGCTTTCTTT.

The chain is built from TRBV19 and TRBJ1-3; D is uncertain. Germline CDR1 reads LNHDA; CDR2 reads SQIVND (reference sequence). V dropped 5 bases and J dropped 0 bases, with 5 bases sitting between them. The CDR3 covers 13 residues. CDR3 nucleotides: TGTGCCAGTAGTGCGAGCTCTGGAAACACCATATATTTT. Protein product: CASSASSGNTIYF.

The V and J genes are TRBV6-4 and TRBJ2-3; D might be TRBD2 (6 bases). The CDR3 is 14 amino acids. The V and J ends lost 6 bases and 0 bases respectively, with 10 bases between them. Germline V gives CDR1 MRHNA, CDR2 SNTAGT. This chain's CDR3 is CASRRDFSTDTQYF. The CDR3 DNA is TGTGCCAGCAGGCGGGACTTTAGCACAGATACGCAGTATTTT.

The chain links TRBV5-5 to TRBJ2-1; no reliable D call. The CDR3 extends over 15 amino acids. Looked up from germline, CDR1 is SGHKS and CDR2 is YYEKEE (reference sequence). V lost 3 bases and J 6 bases, leaving 16 bases between the germline ends. As DNA, the CDR3 is TGTGCCAGCAGCTCCCAGGTAACTCTTTCCAATGAGCAGTTCTTC. As protein: CASSSQVTLSNEQFF. Full variable domain (remainder filled in from reference TRBV5-5 and TRBJ2-1): DAGVTQSPTHLIKTRGQQVTLRCSPISGHKSVSWYQQVLGQGPQFIFQYYEKEERGRGNFPDRFSARQFPNYSSELNVNALLLGDSALYLCASSSQVTLSNEQFFGPGTRLTVL.

V usage is TRBV9 and J usage is TRBJ2-3; D may be TRBD1 (5 bases). Trimming pared 0 bases from V and 2 bases from J, leaving 10 bases between. CDR1 and CDR2 from the germline V gene are SGDLS and YYNGEE. The CDR3 has 15 amino acids. CDR3 protein: CASSVDQGVTDTQYF. CDR3 DNA: TGTGCCAGCAGCGTAGATCAGGGTGTCACAGATACGCAGTATTTT.

The CDR3 DNA sequence: TGTGCCAGCAGTTTAGAGACATCCTCCGACCCATACGAGCAGTACTTC. It yields the protein CASSLETSSDPYEQYF. The chain is built from TRBV28 and TRBJ2-7, with no clear D. Trimming took off 2 bases at V and 4 bases at J, with 18 bases between the two ends. CDR1 and CDR2 from the germline V gene are MDHEN and SYDVKM. CDR3 length equals 16 residues.

The V gene is TRBV10-1, the J gene TRBJ2-7; a weak D match, TRBD1 (5 bases). The CDR3 is 15 residues long. The germline V and J ends were trimmed by 0 bases and 8 bases, with 17 bases remaining between them. Germline V lookup: CDR1 WNHNN, CDR2 SYGVQD (reference sequence). The CDR3 region has the DNA TGCGCCAGCAGTGAGTCGGGGCAGGCCACTACGAAGCAGTACTTC. This encodes CASSESGQATTKQYF.

The CDR3 loop reads CASSALGQGPYEQYF. The CDR3 DNA sequence: TGTGCCAGCAGCGCTCTAGGGCAGGGTCCTTACGAGCAGTACTTC. V usage is TRBV9 and J usage is TRBJ2-7; tentatively, D is TRBD1 (5 bases). The CDR3 consists of 15 residues. The V end lost 3 bases, the J end lost 4 bases, and 17 bases lay between the germline ends. Germline assignment: CDR1 SGDLS and CDR2 YYNGEE.